The 4 T cell receptor beta chains below come from one sample, sequenced in a study of blood T cell repertoires in COVID-19. The method was immunoSEQ multiplex PCR; TCRdb's version includes in-frame clones alone and lacks a portion of them. This table has about 40,000 clones, roughly 85% appearing once. Sequencing input: peripheral blood. The receptors derive from a human donor in a cohort sampled during active COVID-19.

This chain uses TRBV4-1 with TRBJ1-5, with 7 bases identical to TRBD1. Germline lookup yields CDR1 MGHRA and CDR2 YSYEKL. This CDR3 is built from 15 residues. J was trimmed by 4 bases and V by 4 bases; bases with no gene match: 7. In DNA, the CDR3 is TGCGCCAGCAGCCCGGACAGGAGTTTAAATCAGCCCCAGCATTTT. It yields the protein CASSPDRSLNQPQHF.

V and J are TRBV2 and TRBJ1-4; D unclear. The CDR3 sequence is 15 residues long. Looked up from germline, CDR1 is SNHLY and CDR2 is FYNNEI. V was clipped by 6 bases and J by 1 base, with 12 bases between them. The CDR3 DNA sequence: TGTGCCAGCAGAAGAGGGAGTAGAACTAATGAAAAACTGTTTTTT. Amino acids: CASRRGSRTNEKLFF.

The J gene is TRBJ1-5, the V gene TRBV6-5, with a possible D match to TRBD1 (6 bases). The CDR3 has 14 residues. CDR1 and CDR2 from the germline V gene are MNHEY and SVGAGI. V was pared by 6 bases and J by 1 base, with 10 bases between. The CDR3 DNA is TGTGCCAGCAGAGCAGACAGGAGCAATCAGCCCCAGCATTTT. Translated, it gives CASRADRSNQPQHF.

The rearrangement joins TRBV7-3 to TRBJ2-3; 9 nucleotides line up with TRBD2. Germline CDR1 SGHTA, CDR2 FQGTGA. There are 16 residues in the CDR3. The V and J ends lost 5 bases and 1 base, in that order; junction bases with no gene match: 7. The CDR3 DNA is TGTGCCAGCAGCCCGGCGGCTAGCGGGGGCACAGATACGCAGTATTTT. Amino acid sequence: CASSPAASGGTDTQYF.